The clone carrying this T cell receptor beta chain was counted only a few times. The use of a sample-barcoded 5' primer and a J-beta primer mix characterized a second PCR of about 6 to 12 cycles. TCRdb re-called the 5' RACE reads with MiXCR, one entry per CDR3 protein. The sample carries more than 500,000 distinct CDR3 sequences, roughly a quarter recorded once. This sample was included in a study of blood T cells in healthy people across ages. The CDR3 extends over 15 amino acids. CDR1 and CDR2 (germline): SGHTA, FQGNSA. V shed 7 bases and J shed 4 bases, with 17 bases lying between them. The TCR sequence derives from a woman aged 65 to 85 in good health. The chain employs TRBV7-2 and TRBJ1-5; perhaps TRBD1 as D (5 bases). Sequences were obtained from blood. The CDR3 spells CASNEGLWGNQPQHF. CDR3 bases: TGTGCCAGCAATGAAGGACTCTGGGGGAATCAGCCCCAGCATTTT. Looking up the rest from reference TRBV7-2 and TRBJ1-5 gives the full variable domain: GAGVSQSPSNKVTEKGKDVELRCDPISGHTALYWYRQSLGQGLEFLIYFQGNSAPDKSGLPSDRFSAERTGGSVSTLTIQRTQQEDSAVYLCASNEGLWGNQPQHFGDGTRLSIL.